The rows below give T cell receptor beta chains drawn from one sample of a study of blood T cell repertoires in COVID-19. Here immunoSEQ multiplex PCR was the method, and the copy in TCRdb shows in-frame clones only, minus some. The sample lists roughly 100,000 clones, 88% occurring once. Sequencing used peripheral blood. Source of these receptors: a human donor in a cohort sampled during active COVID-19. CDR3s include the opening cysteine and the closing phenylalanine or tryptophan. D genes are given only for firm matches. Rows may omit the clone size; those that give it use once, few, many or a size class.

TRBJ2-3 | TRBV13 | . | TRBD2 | CASTLGAGGYYF | TGTGCCAGCACCCTCGGTGCGGGGGGGTACTATTTT
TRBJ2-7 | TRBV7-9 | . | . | CASTRPRAGHSYEQYF | TGTGCCAGCACCAGACCCCGAGCGGGACACTCCTACGAGCAGTACTTC
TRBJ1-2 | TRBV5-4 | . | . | CASSSPLSGYGYTF | TGTGCCAGCAGCTCGCCCCTCAGCGGCTATGGCTACACCTTC
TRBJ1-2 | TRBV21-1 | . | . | CASSKGPGEGYGYTF | TGTGCCAGCAGCAAAGGGCCAGGGGAGGGCTATGGCTACACCTTC
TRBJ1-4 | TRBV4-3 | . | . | CASSQDTGESNEKLFF | TGCGCCAGCAGCCAAGATACGGGAGAGTCTAATGAAAAACTGTTTTTT
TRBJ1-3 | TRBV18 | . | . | CASSPDRPSSGNTIYF | TGTGCCAGCTCACCCGACAGGCCGAGCTCTGGAAACACCATATATTTT
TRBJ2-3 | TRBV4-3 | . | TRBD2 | CASSPGGPSGRSTDTQYF | TGCGCCAGCAGCCCAGGGGGTCCAAGCGGGAGGAGCACAGATACGCAGTATTTT
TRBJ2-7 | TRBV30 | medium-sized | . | CAWSPTVTYEQYF | TGTGCCTGGAGCCCTACAGTGACCTACGAGCAGTACTTC
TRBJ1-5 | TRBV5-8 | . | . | CASSLERGSNQPQHF | TGTGCCAGCAGCTTGGAAAGGGGTAGCAATCAGCCCCAGCATTTT
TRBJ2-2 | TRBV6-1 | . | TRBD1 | CASSEAGAGGPTGELFF | TGTGCCAGCAGTGAAGCTGGGGCAGGGGGACCGACCGGGGAGCTGTTTTTT
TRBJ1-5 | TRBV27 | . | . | CASSLYAIAGGASNQPQHF | TGTGCCAGCAGTTTATACGCCATCGCGGGGGGCGCGAGCAATCAGCCCCAGCATTTT
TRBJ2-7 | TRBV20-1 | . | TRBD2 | CSASLAGGPEDF | TGCAGTGCTAGTCTAGCGGGAGGGCCAGAGGACTTC
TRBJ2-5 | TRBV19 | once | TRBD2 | CASSIGEGLGTQYF | TGTGCCAGTAGTATAGGGGAGGGGTTGGGGACCCAGTACTTC
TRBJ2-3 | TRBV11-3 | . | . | CASSQGSTRTDTQYF | TGTGCCAGCAGCCAGGGAAGCACCCGCACAGATACGCAGTATTTT
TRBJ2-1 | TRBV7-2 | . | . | CASSLVGVAGTNEQFF | TGTGCCAGCAGCTTAGTCGGTGTTGCGGGCACCAATGAGCAGTTCTTC
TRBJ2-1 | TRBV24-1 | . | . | CATSSSSSYNEQFF | TGTGCCACCAGTAGTTCTAGCTCCTACAATGAGCAGTTCTTC
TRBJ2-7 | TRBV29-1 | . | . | CSVELDRGYEQYF | TGCAGCGTTGAACTAGATCGGGGCTACGAGCAGTACTTC
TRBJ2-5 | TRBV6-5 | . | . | CASSYSRLQETQYF | TGTGCCAGCAGTTACTCGAGGCTCCAAGAGACCCAGTACTTC
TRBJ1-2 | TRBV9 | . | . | CASSVELVGGGYTF | TGTGCCAGCAGCGTAGAGTTAGTCGGGGGTGGCTACACCTTC
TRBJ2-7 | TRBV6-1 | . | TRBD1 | CASSEGQGAYEQYF | TGTGCCAGCAGTGAAGGACAGGGAGCCTACGAGCAGTACTTC